This is a list of T cell receptor beta chains from one sample in a study of blood T cell repertoires in COVID-19. Some clones are missing from TCRdb's copy, which holds only in-frame ones; the method was immunoSEQ multiplex PCR. The sample lists 140,000 or so clones; 81% were seen once. Material: peripheral blood. These receptors were collected from a human donor in a cohort sampled during active COVID-19. Both conserved end residues are part of each CDR3. The D gene is left open where the match is weak. Only part of the rows carry a size: once, few, many, or a class if the clone is expanded.

TRBV27	.	TRBD2	TRBJ2-1	CASSLVAGVNNEQFF	TGTGCCAGCAGTCTTGTAGCGGGAGTCAACAATGAGCAGTTCTTC
TRBV9	.	TRBD2	TRBJ2-1	CASSVRREGLNEQFF	TGTGCCAGCAGCGTCCGGCGGGAGGGCCTCAATGAGCAGTTCTTC
TRBV27	.	TRBD1	TRBJ2-7	CASSLVGGGYEQYF	TGTGCCAGCAGTTTAGTAGGGGGCGGCTACGAGCAGTACTTC
TRBV7-2	.	TRBD1	TRBJ2-2	CASSPRTGGVSPVTGELFF	TGTGCCAGCAGCCCTCGGACAGGGGGCGTATCCCCTGTTACGGGGGAGCTGTTTTTT
TRBV5-4	.	TRBD2	TRBJ2-1	CASSSGLADNNEQFF	TGTGCCAGCAGCTCGGGACTAGCGGACAACAATGAGCAGTTCTTC
TRBV2	.	.	TRBJ1-5	CASSEGQRRQPQHF	TGTGCCAGCAGTGAAGGACAGAGACGTCAGCCCCAGCATTTT
TRBV2	.	.	TRBJ2-7	CASRQGRALDEQYF	TGTGCCAGCAGGCAGGGTAGGGCCCTCGACGAGCAGTACTTC
TRBV28	.	TRBD2	TRBJ2-7	CASSFREGSYEQYF	TGTGCCAGCAGTTTTCGGGAGGGCTCCTACGAGCAGTACTTC
TRBV28	few	.	TRBJ1-1	CASRSYEGGTEAFF	TGTGCCAGCAGGAGCTACGAGGGGGGGACTGAAGCTTTCTTT
TRBV7-2	.	.	TRBJ2-3	CASSPRTGVLDTQYF	TGTGCCAGCAGCCCTCGGACGGGAGTTTTAGATACGCAGTATTTT
TRBV28	once	TRBD2	TRBJ2-7	CASSKGREGHLEQYF	TGTGCCAGCAGTAAAGGGAGGGAGGGCCATCTAGAGCAGTACTTC
TRBV6-5	.	.	TRBJ2-7	CASSFGKAGSYEQYF	TGTGCCAGCAGTTTTGGAAAGGCCGGGTCCTACGAGCAGTACTTC
TRBV29-1	.	TRBD2	TRBJ2-1	CSVDWTSGRSHNEQFF	TGCAGCGTCGACTGGACTAGCGGGAGATCCCACAATGAGCAGTTCTTC
TRBV28	.	TRBD2	TRBJ2-1	CASISGGTIKNEQFF	TGTGCCAGCATCTCGGGGGGGACCATTAAAAATGAGCAGTTCTTC
TRBV25-1	few	TRBD1	TRBJ2-1	CASSEKWFGQGAENEQFF	TGTGCCAGCAGTGAAAAGTGGTTTGGACAGGGGGCAGAGAATGAGCAGTTCTTC
TRBV29-1	.	TRBD1	TRBJ2-7	CSAGGTGGFEQYF	TGCAGCGCTGGTGGGACAGGGGGCTTCGAGCAGTACTTC
TRBV19	.	.	TRBJ1-2	CASNLRDTGPYGYTF	TGTGCCAGTAACCTCCGGGACACCGGCCCCTATGGCTACACCTTC
TRBV6-6	many	.	TRBJ1-5	CASGAGSGSNQPQHF	TGTGCCAGCGGAGCAGGGTCAGGTAGCAATCAGCCCCAGCATTTT
TRBV5-1	.	TRBD2	TRBJ2-1	CASSLPATSGRAWISYNEQFF	TGCGCCAGCAGCTTGCCCGCGACTAGCGGGAGGGCCTGGATCTCCTACAATGAGCAGTTCTTC
TRBV13	.	.	TRBJ2-1	CASSFGNRFSYNEQFF	TGTGCCAGCAGCTTTGGAAACAGGTTCTCCTACAATGAGCAGTTCTTC
TRBV7-6	once	TRBD2	TRBJ2-7	CASSWGTSETYEQYF	TGTGCCAGCAGCTGGGGGACTAGCGAGACCTACGAGCAGTACTTC
TRBV5-6	.	TRBD2	TRBJ2-1	CASSLGLAANEQFF	TGTGCCAGCAGCTTGGGACTAGCGGCGAATGAGCAGTTCTTC
TRBV2	.	.	TRBJ2-1	CASSGNRGRNSSYNEQFF	TGTGCCAGCAGTGGGAATAGAGGGCGGAATAGCTCCTACAATGAGCAGTTCTTC
TRBV19	.	TRBD2	TRBJ2-1	CASSVFIGRGTSGRRGYNEQFF	TGTGCCAGTAGTGTTTTTATTGGGAGAGGGACTAGCGGGAGAAGGGGATACAATGAGCAGTTCTTC
TRBV5-4	.	.	TRBJ1-1	CASSLQKNTEAFF	TGTGCCAGCAGCTTACAGAAGAACACTGAAGCTTTCTTT
TRBV7-7	.	.	TRBJ1-4	CASSRTSNEKLFF	TGTGCCAGCTCCAGAACAAGTAATGAAAAACTGTTTTTT
TRBV15	once	TRBD2	TRBJ2-3	CATSTDTGTSGRVDTQYF	TGTGCCACCAGCACCGACACCGGGACTAGCGGGAGGGTAGATACGCAGTATTTT
TRBV7-3	.	.	TRBJ2-5	CASSETGADETQYF	TGTGCCAGCAGCGAAACGGGAGCAGACGAGACCCAGTACTTC
TRBV4-3	.	TRBD2	TRBJ2-1	CASSQGLAGGPYNEQFF	TGCGCCAGCAGCCAGGGACTAGCGGGAGGGCCTTACAATGAGCAGTTCTTC
TRBV24-1	.	TRBD2	TRBJ2-7	CATSDRGTSGGYEQYF	TGTGCCACCAGTGACCGAGGGACTAGCGGGGGCTACGAGCAGTACTTC
TRBV18	.	.	TRBJ2-3	CASSPSAANTDTQYF	TGTGCCAGCTCACCGTCTGCGGCTAATACAGATACGCAGTATTTT
TRBV9	.	TRBD1	TRBJ1-2	CASSRQGFYGYTF	TGTGCCAGCAGCAGACAGGGATTTTATGGCTACACCTTC
TRBV28	.	.	TRBJ1-5	CASSFHGVSQPQHF	TGTGCCAGCAGTTTCCACGGGGTCAGTCAGCCCCAGCATTTT
TRBV14	.	.	TRBJ1-2	CASSQDRRGGYTF	TGTGCCAGCAGCCAAGATAGAAGGGGTGGCTACACCTTC
TRBV7-2	.	.	TRBJ1-3	CASTKSSGNTIYF	TGTGCCAGCACCAAGAGCTCTGGAAACACCATATATTTT
TRBV20-1	.	.	TRBJ2-1	CSASKPPPYNEQFF	TGCAGTGCTAGTAAGCCCCCCCCCTACAATGAGCAGTTCTTC
TRBV7-3	.	.	TRBJ2-1	CASSADRYNEQFF	TGTGCCAGCAGCGCGGACAGATACAATGAGCAGTTCTTC
TRBV4-3	.	TRBD1	TRBJ1-1	CASSQARGKGARYGTEAFF	TGCGCCAGCAGCCAAGCTCGGGGGAAGGGGGCGCGATACGGCACTGAAGCTTTCTTT
TRBV5-1	.	.	TRBJ1-2	CASSRGANYGYTF	TGCGCCAGCAGCCGGGGGGCGAACTATGGCTACACCTTC
TRBV2	.	.	TRBJ1-5	CASKGPHNQPQHF	TGTGCCAGCAAGGGGCCCCACAATCAGCCCCAGCATTTT
TRBV5-5	.	.	TRBJ2-4	CASSLLGPGSYIQYF	TGTGCCAGCAGCTTATTGGGCCCAGGGTCGTACATTCAGTACTTC
TRBV9	.	.	TRBJ1-1	CASSVLQNTEAFF	TGTGCCAGCAGCGTTTTACAGAACACTGAAGCTTTCTTT
TRBV15	once	TRBD2	TRBJ2-2	CATSRGGTSGNTGELFF	TGTGCCACCAGCAGAGGGGGGACTAGCGGGAACACCGGGGAGCTGTTTTTT
TRBV5-6	.	.	TRBJ1-3	CASSSDGRDSSGNTIYF	TGTGCCAGCAGCTCCGACGGGCGGGATAGCTCTGGAAACACCATATATTTT
TRBV28	once	.	TRBJ1-2	CASSFPNRDGYGYTF	TGTGCCAGCAGCTTCCCTAACAGGGACGGCTATGGCTACACCTTC
TRBV20-1	.	TRBD2	TRBJ2-5	CSASLLAGALGTQYF	TGCAGTGCTAGTTTGCTAGCGGGAGCCTTGGGGACCCAGTACTTC
TRBV6-5	.	TRBD1	TRBJ2-1	CASSRTGGLVNEQFF	TGTGCCAGCAGTCGGACAGGGGGCCTGGTGAATGAGCAGTTCTTC
TRBV27	.	TRBD1	TRBJ2-7	CASSLRGPPGQGENEQYF	TGTGCCAGCAGTTTAAGAGGCCCCCCGGGACAGGGTGAAAACGAGCAGTACTTC
TRBV29-1	.	.	TRBJ2-3	CSVADRSSGDTQYF	TGCAGCGTCGCGGACAGATCCTCGGGAGATACGCAGTATTTT
TRBV11-2	.	.	TRBJ2-7	CASSLAGTFYEQYF	TGTGCCAGCAGCTTAGCAGGGACTTTCTACGAGCAGTACTTC
TRBV6-5	.	.	TRBJ1-2	CASSYSSGQTRGYTF	TGTGCCAGCAGTTACTCATCCGGACAGACCAGAGGCTACACCTTC
TRBV9	.	TRBD2	TRBJ2-3	CASSVVASGVSTDTQYF	TGTGCCAGCAGCGTAGTCGCTAGCGGGGTTAGCACAGATACGCAGTATTTT
TRBV15	few	TRBD2	TRBJ2-7	CATSRVAGGPEQYF	TGTGCCACCAGCAGAGTAGCGGGAGGGCCCGAGCAGTACTTC
TRBV5-6	.	TRBD1	TRBJ2-6	CASSHRTGGAGANVLTF	TGTGCCAGCAGCCACCGGACAGGGGGCGCCGGGGCCAACGTCCTGACTTTC
TRBV7-2	.	TRBD2	TRBJ2-3	CASSFTSGRFTDTQYF	TGTGCCAGCAGCTTCACTAGCGGGAGGTTCACAGATACGCAGTATTTT
TRBV7-8	.	TRBD1	TRBJ1-5	CASSLAGGEINQPQHF	TGTGCCAGCAGCTTAGCAGGGGGCGAGATCAATCAGCCCCAGCATTTT